This entry features one T cell receptor beta chain sequence. This sample stems from a study of blood T cell repertoires in COVID-19. Whole-study context: Specimens from acute and convalescent COVID-19 originated in the United States, Italy and Spain.

Profiling relied on immunoSEQ multiplex PCR, and the TCRdb table lists in-frame clones only, not all of them. Among a few hundred thousand clones, 90% were seen once, and the ten largest hold around 4.4%. Between the trimmed V and J ends, which lost 6 bases and 0 bases, there was a span of 17 bases. There are 16 residues in the CDR3. Germline V gives CDR1 SGHNT, CDR2 YYREEE (reference sequence). Participant-reported clinical history was the basis for cohort assignment. The chain recombines TRBV5-4 with TRBJ2-3; tentative D call: TRBD2 (6 bases). Sequences were obtained from PBMCs or T cells enriched from blood (not recorded which). The clonotype originates from a woman younger than 30 with acute COVID-19. The CDR3 nucleotides are TGTGCCAGCATCTCGGGGGACGGGCTCAGCACAGATACGCAGTATTTT. Translation gives CASISGDGLSTDTQYF.